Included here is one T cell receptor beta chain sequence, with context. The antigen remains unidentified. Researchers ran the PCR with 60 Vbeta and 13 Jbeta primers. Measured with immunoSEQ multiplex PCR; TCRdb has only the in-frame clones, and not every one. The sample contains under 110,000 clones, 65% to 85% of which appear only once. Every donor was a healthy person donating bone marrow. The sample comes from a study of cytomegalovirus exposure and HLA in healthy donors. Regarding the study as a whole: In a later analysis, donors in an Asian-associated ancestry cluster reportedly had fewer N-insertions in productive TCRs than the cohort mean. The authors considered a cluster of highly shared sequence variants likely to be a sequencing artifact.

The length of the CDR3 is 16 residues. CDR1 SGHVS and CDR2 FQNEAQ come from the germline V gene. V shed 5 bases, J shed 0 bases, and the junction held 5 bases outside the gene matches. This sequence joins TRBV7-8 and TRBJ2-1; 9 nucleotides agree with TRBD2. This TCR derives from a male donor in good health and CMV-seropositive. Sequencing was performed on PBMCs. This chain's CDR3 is CASSPGLAFSYNEQFF. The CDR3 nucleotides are TGTGCCAGCAGCCCAGGACTAGCGTTCTCCTACAATGAGCAGTTCTTC. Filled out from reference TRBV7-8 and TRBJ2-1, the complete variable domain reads GAGVSQSPRYKVAKRGQDVALRCDPISGHVSLFWYQQALGQGPEFLTYFQNEAQLDKSGLPSDRFFAERPEGSVSTLKIQRTQQEDSAVYLCASSPGLAFSYNEQFFGPGTRLTVL.